Listed below are T cell receptor beta chains from one sample, sequenced in a study of cytomegalovirus exposure and HLA in healthy donors. Assay used: immunoSEQ multiplex PCR; TCRdb lists only in-frame clones, some missing. The sample records roughly 60,000 clones, 91% being singletons. The sequencing input was PBMCs. These TCRs come from a woman in her thirties in good health and CMV-seronegative. Both conserved end residues are part of each CDR3. D genes are given only for firm matches. The size field is filled for only some rows; it gives once, few, many or a size class.

v_call: TRBV4-1
clone_size: NA
d_call: TRBD2
cdr3_length: 15
j_call: TRBJ2-3
cdr3_nt: TGCGCCAGCAGCCAAATAGCGGGAAACACAGATACGCAGTATTTT
cdr3_aa: CASSQIAGNTDTQYF

v_call: TRBV4-2
clone_size: few
d_call: TRBD2
cdr3_length: 17
j_call: TRBJ2-1
cdr3_nt: TGTGCCAGCAGCCTAGACCCAAGGACTAGCGATTACAATGAGCAGTTCTTC
cdr3_aa: CASSLDPRTSDYNEQFF

v_call: TRBV7-2
clone_size: NA
d_call: TRBD1
cdr3_length: 17
j_call: TRBJ2-1
cdr3_nt: TGTGCCAGCAGCTTAGTGGTTTGGGACAGGGAAACTCATGAGCAGTTCTTC
cdr3_aa: CASSLVVWDRETHEQFF

v_call: TRBV30
clone_size: NA
d_call: NA
cdr3_length: 15
j_call: TRBJ2-7
cdr3_nt: TGTGCCTGGAGTGTACAGGGAGGGTTTTCCTACGAGCAGTACTTC
cdr3_aa: CAWSVQGGFSYEQYF

v_call: TRBV6-1
clone_size: NA
d_call: NA
cdr3_length: 17
j_call: TRBJ2-3
cdr3_nt: TGTGCCAGCAGTGAAGCAGGGGTTTCCCTAAACACAGATACGCAGTATTTT
cdr3_aa: CASSEAGVSLNTDTQYF

v_call: TRBV5-1
clone_size: NA
d_call: NA
cdr3_length: 14
j_call: TRBJ1-5
cdr3_nt: TGCGCCAGCAGCCGCGAGACAGGTGGTCAGCCCCAGCATTTT
cdr3_aa: CASSRETGGQPQHF

v_call: TRBV6-6
clone_size: NA
d_call: TRBD2
cdr3_length: 14
j_call: TRBJ2-1
cdr3_nt: TGTGCCAGCAGTAGGACTAGCGGTTACAATGAGCAGTTCTTC
cdr3_aa: CASSRTSGYNEQFF

v_call: TRBV9
clone_size: NA
d_call: TRBD2
cdr3_length: 20
j_call: TRBJ2-3
cdr3_nt: TGTGCCAGCAGCGTAAAAGCGGGAGACGTGTTGATATCACCCACAGATACGCAGTATTTT
cdr3_aa: CASSVKAGDVLISPTDTQYF

v_call: TRBV27
clone_size: once
d_call: TRBD1
cdr3_length: 14
j_call: TRBJ2-7
cdr3_nt: TGTGCCAGCAGTTTAGGACAGGGGACCTACGAGCAGTACTTC
cdr3_aa: CASSLGQGTYEQYF

v_call: TRBV6-5
clone_size: NA
d_call: TRBD2
cdr3_length: 16
j_call: TRBJ2-1
cdr3_nt: TGTGCCAGCAGTTCCTTAGCGGGAGCCGCCTACAATGAGCAGTTCTTC
cdr3_aa: CASSSLAGAAYNEQFF

v_call: TRBV5-1
clone_size: NA
d_call: TRBD2
cdr3_length: 17
j_call: TRBJ2-1
cdr3_nt: TGCGCCAGCAGCCGAATGACGACTAGCGGGAGTGACGATGAGCAGTTCTTC
cdr3_aa: CASSRMTTSGSDDEQFF

v_call: TRBV6-5
clone_size: once
d_call: NA
cdr3_length: 15
j_call: TRBJ2-7
cdr3_nt: TGTGCCAGCAGCTCCTACAGGGTTCCCAATTACGAGCAGTACTTC
cdr3_aa: CASSSYRVPNYEQYF

v_call: TRBV5-6
clone_size: NA
d_call: NA
cdr3_length: 14
j_call: TRBJ1-5
cdr3_nt: TGTGCCAGCAGCTTGGCAGGGGATCGTCAGCCCCAGCATTTT
cdr3_aa: CASSLAGDRQPQHF

v_call: TRBV5-6
clone_size: NA
d_call: TRBD2
cdr3_length: 14
j_call: TRBJ2-7
cdr3_nt: TGTGCCAGCAGCTCGATTAGCGGGATGGGAGAGCAGTACTTC
cdr3_aa: CASSSISGMGEQYF

v_call: TRBV2
clone_size: NA
d_call: NA
cdr3_length: 15
j_call: TRBJ2-1
cdr3_nt: TGTGCCAGCGGAGGAGAGGCTGGGCCCTACAATGAGCAGTTCTTC
cdr3_aa: CASGGEAGPYNEQFF

v_call: TRBV11-2
clone_size: NA
d_call: TRBD2
cdr3_length: 18
j_call: TRBJ2-7
cdr3_nt: TGTGCCAGCAGCTTAGATCTAAGGGCTAGCGGGAGCAGGTACGAGCAGTACTTC
cdr3_aa: CASSLDLRASGSRYEQYF

v_call: TRBV6-5
clone_size: NA
d_call: NA
cdr3_length: 12
j_call: TRBJ2-7
cdr3_nt: TGTGCCAGCCCCGGGGATAGCGACGAGCAGTACTTC
cdr3_aa: CASPGDSDEQYF

v_call: TRBV9
clone_size: once
d_call: NA
cdr3_length: 16
j_call: TRBJ2-7
cdr3_nt: TGTGCCAGCAGCGTAGCGGCGGGAACGAGCTCCTACGAGCAGTACTTC
cdr3_aa: CASSVAAGTSSYEQYF

v_call: TRBV14
clone_size: NA
d_call: NA
cdr3_length: 14
j_call: TRBJ2-7
cdr3_nt: TGTGCCAGCAGCCAAGATTACACCCGCTACGAGCAGTACTTC
cdr3_aa: CASSQDYTRYEQYF

v_call: TRBV7-9
clone_size: NA
d_call: NA
cdr3_length: 14
j_call: TRBJ1-1
cdr3_nt: TGTGCCAGCAGGAGACAGGTCGGAGGCACTGAAGCTTTCTTT
cdr3_aa: CASRRQVGGTEAFF

v_call: TRBV19
clone_size: NA
d_call: NA
cdr3_length: 13
j_call: TRBJ2-7
cdr3_nt: TGTGCCAGTAGCGTTGCGAGCTCCTACGAGCAGTACTTC
cdr3_aa: CASSVASSYEQYF

v_call: TRBV6-1
clone_size: NA
d_call: NA
cdr3_length: 16
j_call: TRBJ2-1
cdr3_nt: TGTGCCAGCAGTGAAGATGGCTGGACATACTACAATGAGCAGTTCTTC
cdr3_aa: CASSEDGWTYYNEQFF

v_call: TRBV10-2
clone_size: NA
d_call: TRBD2
cdr3_length: 15
j_call: TRBJ2-7
cdr3_nt: TGCGCCAGCAGTGAGAGACTAGCGGGAGTAGGGGAGCAGTACTTC
cdr3_aa: CASSERLAGVGEQYF

v_call: TRBV4-3
clone_size: NA
d_call: NA
cdr3_length: 17
j_call: TRBJ2-3
cdr3_nt: TGCGCCAGCAGCCAAGTAGCGTCAGCGGGCGGCACAGATACGCAGTATTTT
cdr3_aa: CASSQVASAGGTDTQYF

v_call: TRBV9
clone_size: NA
d_call: NA
cdr3_length: 15
j_call: TRBJ2-1
cdr3_nt: TGTGCCAGCACCCAAACTCCTAGCTCCTACAATGAGCAGTTCTTC
cdr3_aa: CASTQTPSSYNEQFF

v_call: TRBV5-4
clone_size: NA
d_call: TRBD2
cdr3_length: 16
j_call: TRBJ2-5
cdr3_nt: TGTGCCAGCAGCTCAGGACTAGCGGGGGCGGGCGAGACCCAGTACTTC
cdr3_aa: CASSSGLAGAGETQYF

v_call: TRBV4-1
clone_size: NA
d_call: NA
cdr3_length: 17
j_call: TRBJ2-1
cdr3_nt: TGCGCCAGCAGCCAAGGCTCCTGGCTCGTGGGAGAGAATGAGCAGTTCTTC
cdr3_aa: CASSQGSWLVGENEQFF

v_call: TRBV2
clone_size: NA
d_call: NA
cdr3_length: 13
j_call: TRBJ2-1
cdr3_nt: TGTGCCAGCAGGGAGACGGAATACAATGAGCAGTTCTTC
cdr3_aa: CASRETEYNEQFF

v_call: TRBV2
clone_size: once
d_call: NA
cdr3_length: 14
j_call: TRBJ2-7
cdr3_nt: TGTGCCAGCAAGGTGACTTCCGATGACTACGAGCAGTACTTC
cdr3_aa: CASKVTSDDYEQYF

v_call: TRBV4-1
clone_size: NA
d_call: NA
cdr3_length: 13
j_call: TRBJ2-2
cdr3_nt: TGCGCCAGCAGCCAAGTGGCCTCCGGGGAGCTGTTTTTT
cdr3_aa: CASSQVASGELFF

v_call: TRBV18
clone_size: NA
d_call: NA
cdr3_length: 14
j_call: TRBJ1-1
cdr3_nt: TGTGCCAGCTCACCAGACAGCGAGAACACTGAAGCTTTCTTT
cdr3_aa: CASSPDSENTEAFF

v_call: TRBV7-9
clone_size: NA
d_call: TRBD2
cdr3_length: 14
j_call: TRBJ2-4
cdr3_nt: TGTGCCAGCAGCCCCACTAGCGGGAGGACCATTCAGTACTTC
cdr3_aa: CASSPTSGRTIQYF

v_call: TRBV6-5
clone_size: NA
d_call: TRBD1
cdr3_length: 16
j_call: TRBJ1-2
cdr3_nt: TGTGCCAGCAGTTACTCGAAGACAGGGGGTGGCTATGGCTACACCTTC
cdr3_aa: CASSYSKTGGGYGYTF